These T cell receptor beta chains were read from a single sample in a study of blood T cell repertoires in COVID-19. The method was immunoSEQ multiplex PCR; TCRdb's version includes in-frame clones alone and lacks a portion of them. The sample holds more than 150,000 clones; over 80% are singletons and the top ten take approximately 6.1%. Material for sequencing was peripheral blood. These receptor sequences come from a woman aged 40 to 49 with acute or convalescent COVID-19. Each CDR3 is given with its conserved first and last residue. A D gene is named only where the DNA matches it firmly. Clone size appears in some rows only: once, few, many, or a class for an expanded clone.

V gene: TRBV4-1; J gene: TRBJ2-7; D gene: TRBD2; clone size: few; CDR3 DNA: TGCGCCAGCAGCCAGGTGATGTCGAGCGGGGCTTTGAAGCAGTACTTC; CDR3 protein: CASSQVMSSGALKQYF
V gene: TRBV28; J gene: TRBJ2-7; D gene: NA; clone size: NA; CDR3 DNA: TGTGCCAGCCAGGGGCCTACCTACGAGCAGTACTTC; CDR3 protein: CASQGPTYEQYF
V gene: TRBV28; J gene: TRBJ2-5; D gene: TRBD1; clone size: once; CDR3 DNA: TGTGCCAGCAGTTTACGTAAGGGGGCCGGAGACCAGTACTTC; CDR3 protein: CASSLRKGAGDQYF
V gene: TRBV9; J gene: TRBJ2-1; D gene: TRBD2; clone size: NA; CDR3 DNA: TGTGCCAGCAGCGTAGCTAGCGGGGGGGCCGCTTTGGATGAGCAGTTCTTC; CDR3 protein: CASSVASGGAALDEQFF
V gene: TRBV11-2; J gene: TRBJ2-1; D gene: TRBD2; clone size: NA; CDR3 DNA: TGTGCCAGCAGCCGGGGACTAGCGACAAACAATGAGCAGTTCTTC; CDR3 protein: CASSRGLATNNEQFF
V gene: TRBV20-1; J gene: TRBJ1-3; D gene: TRBD1; clone size: once; CDR3 DNA: TGCAGTGCTAGTCGGGACAGGGCGGACACCATATATTTT; CDR3 protein: CSASRDRADTIYF
V gene: TRBV7-2; J gene: TRBJ2-1; D gene: NA; clone size: NA; CDR3 DNA: TGTGCCAGCAGCTCGGTTAGCGACTCCTACAATGAGCAGTTCTTC; CDR3 protein: CASSSVSDSYNEQFF
V gene: TRBV5-1; J gene: TRBJ1-4; D gene: NA; clone size: NA; CDR3 DNA: TGCGCCAGCAGCTTGTTGCTTGGCGAAAAACTGTTTTTT; CDR3 protein: CASSLLLGEKLFF
V gene: TRBV5-1; J gene: TRBJ2-3; D gene: TRBD1; clone size: NA; CDR3 DNA: TGCGCCAGCAGCTTCGACAGGGCCATGGCAGATACGCAGTATTTT; CDR3 protein: CASSFDRAMADTQYF
V gene: TRBV29-1; J gene: TRBJ2-5; D gene: NA; clone size: NA; CDR3 DNA: TGCAGCGTTGGGGGGCACCAAGAGACCCAGTACTTC; CDR3 protein: CSVGGHQETQYF
V gene: TRBV7-9; J gene: TRBJ2-2; D gene: TRBD2; clone size: NA; CDR3 DNA: TGTGCCAGCAGCTCCATAGATCGACTAGCGGGGCGCACCGGGGAGCTGTTTTTT; CDR3 protein: CASSSIDRLAGRTGELFF
V gene: TRBV4-1; J gene: TRBJ2-4; D gene: TRBD1; clone size: once; CDR3 DNA: TGCGCCAGCAGCCCACCCGGGACAGGGGTAAACATTCAGTACTTC; CDR3 protein: CASSPPGTGVNIQYF
V gene: TRBV7-2; J gene: TRBJ1-2; D gene: TRBD1; clone size: NA; CDR3 DNA: TGTGCCAGCAGCGATAGGACAGGGGGCCTCTATGGCTACACCTTC; CDR3 protein: CASSDRTGGLYGYTF
V gene: TRBV2; J gene: TRBJ2-3; D gene: NA; clone size: NA; CDR3 DNA: TGTGCCAGCAGTGGGGGTCGGGGGAGTTGGGATACGCAGTATTTT; CDR3 protein: CASSGGRGSWDTQYF
V gene: TRBV3-1/TRBV3-2; J gene: TRBJ2-2; D gene: NA; clone size: NA; CDR3 DNA: TGTGCCAGCAGCCAAGCGACCGGGGAGCTGTTTTTT; CDR3 protein: CASSQATGELFF
V gene: TRBV5-6; J gene: TRBJ1-2; D gene: NA; clone size: few; CDR3 DNA: TGTGCCAGCAGCCCGCAGGGGTCGAACTATGGCTACACCTTC; CDR3 protein: CASSPQGSNYGYTF
V gene: TRBV9; J gene: TRBJ2-1; D gene: TRBD2; clone size: NA; CDR3 DNA: TGTGCCAGCAGCGATGCACGAGCGGGGGACTACAATGAGCAGTTCTTC; CDR3 protein: CASSDARAGDYNEQFF
V gene: TRBV27; J gene: TRBJ1-2; D gene: TRBD1; clone size: NA; CDR3 DNA: TGTGCCAGCAGTCTACAGGGGGCGGGAGGCTACACCTTC; CDR3 protein: CASSLQGAGGYTF
V gene: TRBV3-1/TRBV3-2; J gene: TRBJ2-7; D gene: NA; clone size: NA; CDR3 DNA: TGTGCCAGCAGCCAGGGGAGGGGGGTCGAGCAGTACTTC; CDR3 protein: CASSQGRGVEQYF
V gene: TRBV29-1; J gene: TRBJ2-5; D gene: TRBD2; clone size: NA; CDR3 DNA: TGCAGCGTTGCGGGGGGACCGCAAGAGACCCAGTACTTC; CDR3 protein: CSVAGGPQETQYF
V gene: TRBV18; J gene: TRBJ2-3; D gene: TRBD1; clone size: NA; CDR3 DNA: TGTGCCAGCTCACCTTCACCGGGACAGATAAACACAGATACGCAGTATTTT; CDR3 protein: CASSPSPGQINTDTQYF
V gene: TRBV9; J gene: TRBJ1-1; D gene: NA; clone size: NA; CDR3 DNA: TGTGCCAGCTCCCCCCTCCGACCTCAGGGAAAAAACACTGAAGCTTTCTTT; CDR3 protein: CASSPLRPQGKNTEAFF
V gene: TRBV24-1; J gene: TRBJ1-5; D gene: NA; clone size: NA; CDR3 DNA: TGTGCCACCAGTGATTCCGGGAGCAATCAGCCCCAGCATTTT; CDR3 protein: CATSDSGSNQPQHF
V gene: TRBV29-1; J gene: TRBJ2-1; D gene: TRBD2; clone size: NA; CDR3 DNA: TGCAGCGTTGAAGACCGGGGGACTAGCGGGAGTTTACCTTACAATGAGCAGTTCTTC; CDR3 protein: CSVEDRGTSGSLPYNEQFF
V gene: TRBV7-9; J gene: TRBJ1-2; D gene: TRBD1; clone size: NA; CDR3 DNA: TGTGCCAGCAGTACAGGGGGGAACTATGGCTACACCTTC; CDR3 protein: CASSTGGNYGYTF
V gene: TRBV19; J gene: TRBJ1-1; D gene: NA; clone size: few; CDR3 DNA: TGTGCCAGTAGTACGACACACATTGAAGCTTTCTTT; CDR3 protein: CASSTTHIEAFF
V gene: TRBV11-3; J gene: TRBJ2-1; D gene: TRBD2; clone size: NA; CDR3 DNA: TGTGCCAGCAGCTCAGTGCCGGGGGGGTACAATGAGCAGTTCTTC; CDR3 protein: CASSSVPGGYNEQFF
V gene: TRBV5-1; J gene: TRBJ1-1; D gene: TRBD1; clone size: NA; CDR3 DNA: TGCGCCAGCAGCTCGGGACAGGGCCTAGGGACTTTCTTT; CDR3 protein: CASSSGQGLGTFF
V gene: TRBV19; J gene: TRBJ1-4; D gene: NA; clone size: NA; CDR3 DNA: TGTGCCAGTAGTAGACCGGGACATCGCTACCCGCCCACTAATGAAAAACTGTTTTTT; CDR3 protein: CASSRPGHRYPPTNEKLFF
V gene: TRBV7-5; J gene: TRBJ2-1; D gene: NA; clone size: NA; CDR3 DNA: TGTGTCAGAAGCTCGGGTCTAGCGGGAGTAGGAAATGAGCAGTTCTTC; CDR3 protein: CVRSSGLAGVGNEQFF
V gene: TRBV5-1; J gene: TRBJ1-2; D gene: TRBD1; clone size: NA; CDR3 DNA: TGCGCCAGCAGCTCGGCTGACAGGGACTATGGCTACACCTTC; CDR3 protein: CASSSADRDYGYTF
V gene: TRBV5-4; J gene: TRBJ1-1; D gene: NA; clone size: NA; CDR3 DNA: TGTGCCAGCAGCCGGGGAGGAGCTAACACTGAAGCTTTCTTT; CDR3 protein: CASSRGGANTEAFF
V gene: TRBV6-5; J gene: TRBJ1-1; D gene: NA; clone size: few; CDR3 DNA: TGTGCCAGCAAATCGCTCGGGGGATGGGGCACTGAAGCTTTCTTT; CDR3 protein: CASKSLGGWGTEAFF
V gene: TRBV11-2; J gene: TRBJ2-7; D gene: TRBD1; clone size: NA; CDR3 DNA: TGTGCCAGCAGCTTAGGGCCCGGGACAGGAGGCTACGAGCAGTACTTC; CDR3 protein: CASSLGPGTGGYEQYF
V gene: TRBV2; J gene: TRBJ1-2; D gene: TRBD1; clone size: NA; CDR3 DNA: TGTGCCAGCAGTCCCAGGGGGGATGGCTACACCTTC; CDR3 protein: CASSPRGDGYTF
V gene: TRBV5-6; J gene: TRBJ2-3; D gene: NA; clone size: NA; CDR3 DNA: TGTGCCAGCAGCTTGGGGGGCCGTGGCACAGATACGCAGTATTTT; CDR3 protein: CASSLGGRGTDTQYF
V gene: TRBV5-1; J gene: TRBJ1-5; D gene: NA; clone size: once; CDR3 DNA: TGCGCCAGCAGCTTTGGACAGAATCAGCCCCAGCATTTT; CDR3 protein: CASSFGQNQPQHF
V gene: TRBV19; J gene: TRBJ1-1; D gene: NA; clone size: NA; CDR3 DNA: TGTGCCAGTAGTATCAGGGTAGCGGCTGAAGCTTTCTTT; CDR3 protein: CASSIRVAAEAFF
V gene: TRBV19; J gene: TRBJ1-5; D gene: NA; clone size: NA; CDR3 DNA: TGTGCCAGTAGTATGGGCTTGAGAGGGAATCAGCCCCAGCATTTT; CDR3 protein: CASSMGLRGNQPQHF
V gene: TRBV7-9; J gene: TRBJ2-1; D gene: NA; clone size: NA; CDR3 DNA: TGTGCCAGCAGCCTCAACCTCATAGACAATGAGCAGTTCTTC; CDR3 protein: CASSLNLIDNEQFF
V gene: TRBV27; J gene: TRBJ2-7; D gene: NA; clone size: NA; CDR3 DNA: TGTGCCAGCAGTTTCGGACAGATCTACGAGCAGTACTTC; CDR3 protein: CASSFGQIYEQYF
V gene: TRBV5-1; J gene: TRBJ2-7; D gene: TRBD1; clone size: NA; CDR3 DNA: TGCGCCAGCAGCTTGACAGGGGGAAACTACGAGCAGTACTTC; CDR3 protein: CASSLTGGNYEQYF
V gene: TRBV3-1/TRBV3-2; J gene: TRBJ2-3; D gene: NA; clone size: NA; CDR3 DNA: TGTGCCAGCAGCCAAGCGGGGGGCAGCACAGATACGCAGTATTTT; CDR3 protein: CASSQAGGSTDTQYF